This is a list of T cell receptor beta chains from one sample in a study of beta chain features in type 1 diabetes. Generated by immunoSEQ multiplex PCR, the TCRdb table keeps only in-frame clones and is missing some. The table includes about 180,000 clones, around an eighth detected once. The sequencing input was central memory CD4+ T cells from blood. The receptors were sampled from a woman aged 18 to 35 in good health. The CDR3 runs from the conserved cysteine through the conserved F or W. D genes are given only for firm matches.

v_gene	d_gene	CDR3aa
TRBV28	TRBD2	CASSFPGLAREQYF
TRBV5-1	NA	CASSSTGSYSGNTIYF
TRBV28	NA	CASRELAHLMGEQYF
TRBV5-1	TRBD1	CASSAGTGYGYTF
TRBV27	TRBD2	CASSLSTSGRNTQYF
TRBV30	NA	CAWSVQGEKLFF
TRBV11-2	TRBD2	CASSGLAGRTGELFF
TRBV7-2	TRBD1	CASSRQGAGYGYTF
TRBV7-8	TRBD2	CASSSTSVRGETQYF
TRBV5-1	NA	CASSLQGTNTEAFF
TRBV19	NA	CASSLQGLGTDTQYF
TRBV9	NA	CASSVSTGETDTQYF
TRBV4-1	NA	CASSQEGAELYEQYF
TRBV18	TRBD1	CASSPQDRGQIINEQFF
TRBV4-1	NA	CASSQDGRGVGTGELFF